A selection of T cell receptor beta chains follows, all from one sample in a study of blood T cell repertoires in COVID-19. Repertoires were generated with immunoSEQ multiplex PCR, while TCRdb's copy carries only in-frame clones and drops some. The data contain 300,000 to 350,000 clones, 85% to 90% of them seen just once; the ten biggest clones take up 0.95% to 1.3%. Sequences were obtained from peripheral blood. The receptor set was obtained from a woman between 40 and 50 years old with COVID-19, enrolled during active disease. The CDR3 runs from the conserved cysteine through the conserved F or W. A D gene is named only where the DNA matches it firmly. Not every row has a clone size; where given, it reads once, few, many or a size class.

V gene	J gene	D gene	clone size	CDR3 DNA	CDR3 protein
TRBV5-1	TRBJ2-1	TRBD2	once	TGCGCCAGCAGCCCCGGATTAGCGGGCTCCTACAATGAGCAGTTCTTC	CASSPGLAGSYNEQFF
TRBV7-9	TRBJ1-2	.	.	TGTGCCAGCACCATTCAAGGGGTGAGCGGCTACACCTTC	CASTIQGVSGYTF
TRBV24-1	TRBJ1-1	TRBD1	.	TGTGCCACCAGTGATTTCAGGGGGAGAGCCGCTTTCTTT	CATSDFRGRAAFF
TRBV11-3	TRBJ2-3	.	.	TGTGCCAGCAGCGCCCGGCCCCCGGGTACGCAGTATTTT	CASSARPPGTQYF
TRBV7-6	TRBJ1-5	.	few	TGTGCCAGCAGCTTAGCCTCGTCGGATCAGCCCCAGCATTTT	CASSLASSDQPQHF
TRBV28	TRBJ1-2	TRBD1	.	TGTGCCAGCACCACCGACAGGGGCAACTTGTATGGCTACACCTTC	CASTTDRGNLYGYTF
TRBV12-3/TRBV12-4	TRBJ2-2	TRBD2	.	TGTGCCGGGGGGGCGAACACCGGGGAGCTGTTTTTT	CAGGANTGELFF
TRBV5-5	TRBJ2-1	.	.	TGTGCCAGCAGCTCCCGGGGAGCCTACAATGAGCAGTTCTTC	CASSSRGAYNEQFF
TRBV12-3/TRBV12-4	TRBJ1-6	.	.	TGTGCCAGCCTCTACCTCGGTTCACCCCTCCACTTT	CASLYLGSPLHF
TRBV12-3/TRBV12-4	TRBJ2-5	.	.	TGTGCCAGCAGTTTTTTCGGTAAAGAGACCCAGTACTTC	CASSFFGKETQYF
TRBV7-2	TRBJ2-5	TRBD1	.	TGTGCCAGCAGCTTACAGGGGGAAGAGACCCAGTACTTC	CASSLQGEETQYF
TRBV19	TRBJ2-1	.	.	TGTGCCAGTAGGCCCAAAGGGCGAAGGGGCTCCTACTACAATGAGCAGTTCTTC	CASRPKGRRGSYYNEQFF
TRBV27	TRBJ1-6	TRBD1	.	TGTGCCAGCAGTTTGCCGGCGGGACAGGGAAATTCACCCCTCCACTTT	CASSLPAGQGNSPLHF
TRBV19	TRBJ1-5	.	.	TGTGCCAGTAATTCGCGGGGGGGCAATCAGCCCCAGCATTTT	CASNSRGGNQPQHF
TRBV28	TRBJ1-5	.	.	TGTGCCAGCAGTCCCCTAAATCAGCCCCAGCATTTT	CASSPLNQPQHF
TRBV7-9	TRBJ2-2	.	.	TGTGCCAGCAGCCCACCTCCTTGGGCCCCGGGGGACAACACCGGGGAGCTGTTTTTT	CASSPPPWAPGDNTGELFF
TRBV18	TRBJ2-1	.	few	TGTGCCAGCTCACCGGGCAGGGGTAATGAGCAGTTCTTC	CASSPGRGNEQFF
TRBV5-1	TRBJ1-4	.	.	TGCGCCAGCAGCTTCGGGAAGGTGGGGAATGAAAAACTGTTTTTT	CASSFGKVGNEKLFF
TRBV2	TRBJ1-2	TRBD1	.	TGTGCCAGTGGGGACAGGGGCTATGGCTACACCTTC	CASGDRGYGYTF
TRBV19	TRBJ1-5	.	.	TGTGCCAGTACCCCGAGGGCACGGGGGAATCAGCCCCAGCATTTT	CASTPRARGNQPQHF
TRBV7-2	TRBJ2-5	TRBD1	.	TGTGCCAGCAGTCTAACAGGGGACATAAAAGAGACCCAGTACTTC	CASSLTGDIKETQYF
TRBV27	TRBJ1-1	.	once	TGTGCCAGCAGCCATGGAGGACCGCGGCACACTGAAGCTTTCTTT	CASSHGGPRHTEAFF
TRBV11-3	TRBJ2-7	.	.	TGTGCCAGCGGAAAGGGAGAGGGCTACGAGCAGTACTTC	CASGKGEGYEQYF
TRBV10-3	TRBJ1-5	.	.	TGTGCCATCAGTGAGTCGGACAGATATAGCAATCAGCCCCAGCATTTT	CAISESDRYSNQPQHF
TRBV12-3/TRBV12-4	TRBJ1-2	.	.	TGTGCCAGCAGTTTCCCAGGGGCCTATGGCTACACCTTC	CASSFPGAYGYTF
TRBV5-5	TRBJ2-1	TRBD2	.	TGTGCCAGCAGCTCGGGACTAGGATTACCCAATGAGCAGTTCTTC	CASSSGLGLPNEQFF